This TCR beta chain was sequenced in a study of blood T cell repertoires in COVID-19 (dated by TCRdb to 2019 to 2021). Background on the whole study: Samples from collaborators originated in the United States, Italy and Spain and spanned both the acute and convalescent phases of COVID-19. A freely available public database, intended as a resource for researchers studying the immune response to SARS-CoV-2, is where the repertoires were released. Samples came from the ongoing ImmuneRACE study (first 160 participants) plus 1,254 subjects from 6 global collaborators. Where available, HLA class I and class II types were obtained from metadata supplied by the sample provider rather than from assay-based typing. The material from the prospective study consisted of cDNA or gDNA derived from T cells, B-cell-depleted T cells, or PBMCs. Sample metadata almost always included a de-identified subject ID, COVID-19 status, age in years and sex. The dataset comprised deeply sampled blood TCRbeta repertoires from subjects exposed to, actively infected with, or recovered from COVID-19. On the study overall, not on this receptor specifically: The amount of clinical and demographic metadata varied by source and participant and was provided uncurated.

With regard to this clone: Its cognate antigen has yet to be identified. One base away there is no much larger clone; base qualities are not given.

The germline V gene provides CDR1 WSHSY and CDR2 SAAADI. The germline V end is reduced by 6 bases and the J end by 2 bases; junction bases left unmatched: 1. The CDR3 contains 13 residues, cysteine and phenylalanine counted. The DNA shown is the 39-base CDR3, in frame from base 1. TCRbeta CDR3 regions were amplified from genomic DNA by means of the immunoSEQ Assay, a bias-controlled multiplex PCR. Regarding the original processing steps: The number of nucleated cells in each sample was estimated by amplification of reference gene primers within the assay. To quantify the absolute abundance of each unique TCRbeta CDR3 rearrangement, sequence reads were collapsed and filtered. Productive Simpson clonality was computed per sample as the square root of Simpson's diversity index over productive rearrangements. Drawn from immuneACCESS, this table holds only the in-frame rearrangements with V and J called that TCRdb kept. Clones are partly lost; checked studies trace under half to an unresolved V gene and leave the rest unexplained. V and J calls and clone size are given by that table; D and trimming were obtained from the DNA. This sample is represented by some 28,000 clones; roughly three quarters of them were singletons. The ten largest clones represent approximately 41% of the sample.

Whole blood was collected in K2EDTA tubes by collaborating institutions according to the institutions' own protocols. For TCRbeta analysis, collaborators shipped samples in one of three forms: frozen whole blood, isolated PBMCs, or DNA extracted from either of those sample types. The receptor was isolated from a man between 70 and 80 years old with acute or convalescent COVID-19. The chain couples TRBV10-2 to TRBJ2-5; TRBD1 matches 9 bases in the middle. Material for sequencing was peripheral blood. The nucleotide sequence reads as follows: TGCGCCAGCAGGACAGGGGGACAAGAGACCCAGTACTTC. Translated, it gives CASRTGGQETQYF.